This T cell receptor beta chain is from a study of shared clonotypes between healthy human individuals. Assay runs were performed at deep level. Produced via immunoSEQ multiplex PCR; TCRdb's table is partial and in-frame only. The data hold roughly 1.4 million clones, with about 98.5% observed a single time. This CDR3 is 16 amino acids long. The V gene's germline CDR1 is SGHVS and CDR2 FNYEAQ. V shed 6 bases, J shed 1 base, and the junction held 7 bases outside the gene matches. V usage is TRBV7-6 and J usage is TRBJ2-1, with 9 nucleotides matching TRBD1. The sample consisted of naive CD4+ T cells sorted from blood. Sample subset: CD45RA+ positively selected. The clonotype comes from a man aged 30-40 years in good health. Here the CDR3 reads CASSPTGGASYNEQFF. The CDR3 DNA reads as TGTGCCAGCAGTCCAACAGGGGGCGCTTCCTACAATGAGCAGTTCTTC. Using reference TRBV7-6 and TRBJ2-1 for the parts outside the CDR3, the full variable domain is GAGVSQSPRYKVTKRGQDVALRCDPISGHVSLYWYRQALGQGPEFLTYFNYEAQQDKSGLPNDRFSAERPEGSISTLTIQRTEQRDSAMYRCASSPTGGASYNEQFFGPGTRLTVL.